This TCR beta chain originates from a study of Ad26.COV2.S vaccination and SARS-CoV-2 variants. The overall study: Trial arm assignment for the donor was COV1001 Ad26.COV2.S.

Points from the study as a whole: Considerable breadth of spike-specific CD8+ and CD4+ T cell responses has reportedly been documented following vaccination. Vaccine and placebo groups showed comparable non-spike TCR breadth.

Measured with immunoSEQ multiplex PCR; TCRdb has only the in-frame clones, and not every one. The table has 330,000 or so clones, under 90% seen once. Notes on this clone: What it recognizes is unknown.

CDR1 is MNHEY, CDR2 SVGAGI, per germline. CDR3 size: 14 residues. With 9 bases removed from V and 8 bases from J, the gap between germline ends came to 17 bases. Specified treatment: 15 to 20 received Ad26.COV2.S at low or high dose, single or two shots; 5 received placebo; per-sample allocation not given. Collection of samples fell on day 63 after the first vaccine or placebo injection. The clonotype originates from a person between 18 and 60 years old who received the Ad26.COV2.S COVID-19 vaccine or a placebo. The J gene is TRBJ1-6, the V gene TRBV6-5; weak D call: TRBD1 (6 bases). The sample was peripheral blood, taken in a trial of Ad26.COV2.S vaccine versus placebo. In nucleotides, the CDR3 is TGTGCCAGTAGGAGGGACAACGGGGATTCACCCCTCCACTTT. It codes for CASRRDNGDSPLHF.